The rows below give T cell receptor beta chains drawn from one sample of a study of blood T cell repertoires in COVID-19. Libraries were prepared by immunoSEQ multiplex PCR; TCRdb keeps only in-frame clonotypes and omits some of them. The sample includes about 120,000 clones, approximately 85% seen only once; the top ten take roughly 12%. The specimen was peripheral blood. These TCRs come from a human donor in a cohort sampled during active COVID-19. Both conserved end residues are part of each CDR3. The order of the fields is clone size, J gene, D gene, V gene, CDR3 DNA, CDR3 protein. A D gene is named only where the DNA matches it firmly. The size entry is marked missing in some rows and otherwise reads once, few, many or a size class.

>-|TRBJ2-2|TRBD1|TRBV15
TGTGCCACCAGCAGACTGACAGGGGGCGCCGGAACCGGGGAGCTGTTTTTT
CATSRLTGGAGTGELFF
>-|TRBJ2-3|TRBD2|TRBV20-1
TGCAGTGCTAGTCCGATTAGCGGGGGAGGAGATACGCAGTATTTT
CSASPISGGGDTQYF
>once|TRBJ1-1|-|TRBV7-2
TGTGCCAGCAGCTTAACCCCTAGCGTGAACACTGAAGCTTTCTTT
CASSLTPSVNTEAFF
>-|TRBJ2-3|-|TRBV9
TGTGCCAGCAGCGTACTTGCGGCTAGCACAGATACGCAGTATTTT
CASSVLAASTDTQYF
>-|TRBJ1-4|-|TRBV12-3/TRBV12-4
TGTGCCAGCAGTCGGAGTAATGAAAAACTGTTTTTT
CASSRSNEKLFF
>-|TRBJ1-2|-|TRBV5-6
TGTGCCAGCAGGGACTGGCAGGTAGCTAACTATGGCTACACCTTC
CASRDWQVANYGYTF
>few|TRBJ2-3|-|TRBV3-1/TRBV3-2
TGTGCCAGCAGCCAAGATGCCGAGCCTGTGCTAACAGATACGCAGTATTTT
CASSQDAEPVLTDTQYF
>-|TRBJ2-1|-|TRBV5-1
TGCGCCAGCAGCTTGGGGCCGGGACTCCGCTTAAATGAGCAGTTCTTC
CASSLGPGLRLNEQFF
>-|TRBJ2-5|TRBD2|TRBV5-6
TGTGCCAGCAGCTGGGGACTAGCGGGGACCCAGTACTTC
CASSWGLAGTQYF
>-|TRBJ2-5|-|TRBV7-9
TGTGCCAGCAGCGAACAGGGGGGGGAGACCCAGTACTTC
CASSEQGGETQYF
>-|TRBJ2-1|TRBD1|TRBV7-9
TGTGCCAGCAGCCCACAGGGGGTCCATGAGCAGTTCTTC
CASSPQGVHEQFF
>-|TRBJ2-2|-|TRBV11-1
TGTGCCAGCAGCTCCAGGGTAACCGGGGAGCTGTTTTTT
CASSSRVTGELFF
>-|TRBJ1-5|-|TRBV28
TGTGCCACCCGAGAGCTAGGTGGCAATCAGCCCCAGCATTTT
CATRELGGNQPQHF
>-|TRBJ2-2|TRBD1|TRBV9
TGTGCCAGCAGCGTATCCGGGACAGGGGGCGACGGGGAGCTGTTTTTT
CASSVSGTGGDGELFF
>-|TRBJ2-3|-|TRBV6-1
TGTGCCAGCAGTGAAGAGGGGGCGGGGTTCATAGATACGCAGTATTTT
CASSEEGAGFIDTQYF
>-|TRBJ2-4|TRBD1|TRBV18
TGTGCCAGCTCACCACCGGCAGGGGGAACAAACATTCAGTACTTC
CASSPPAGGTNIQYF
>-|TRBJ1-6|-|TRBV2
TGTGCCAGCAGTGAACGGGAGGCCAGGAGCGGTTCACCCCTCCACTTT
CASSEREARSGSPLHF
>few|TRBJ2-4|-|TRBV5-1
TGCGCCAGCAGCGAGTCAGGGGTTTCGGGTCAGTACTTC
CASSESGVSGQYF
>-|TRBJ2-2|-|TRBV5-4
TGTGCCAGCAGCACAGCGGTCCAGGACACCGGGGAGCTGTTTTTT
CASSTAVQDTGELFF
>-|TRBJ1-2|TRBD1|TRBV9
TGTGCCAGCAGCGTAGCTTGGGGACAGAGCTATGGCTACACCTTC
CASSVAWGQSYGYTF
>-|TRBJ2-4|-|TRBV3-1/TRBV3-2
TGTGCCAGCAGCCAAGAACACGGCTTACAGAAAAACATTCAGTACTTC
CASSQEHGLQKNIQYF
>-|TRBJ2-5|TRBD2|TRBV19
TGTGCCAGTAGTATAGCGGGGGGCCAAGAGACCCAGTACTTC
CASSIAGGQETQYF
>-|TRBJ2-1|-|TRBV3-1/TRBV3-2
TGTGCCAGCAGCCAAGGGGCGACCAATGAGCAGTTCTTC
CASSQGATNEQFF
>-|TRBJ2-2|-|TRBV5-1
TGCGCCAGCAGCTTCTCGGCAGGGGTAAACGGGGAGCTGTTTTTT
CASSFSAGVNGELFF
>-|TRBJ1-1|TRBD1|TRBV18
TGTGCCAGCTCACCAGGGACAGGGATGAACACTGAAGCTTTCTTT
CASSPGTGMNTEAFF
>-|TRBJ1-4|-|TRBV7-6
TGTGCCAGCAGCCGGAGCCGGGGGGAAAAACTGTTTTTT
CASSRSRGEKLFF
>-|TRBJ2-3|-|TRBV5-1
TGCGCCAGCAGCTTAGAGGGGGACGGGGGCACAGATACGCAGTATTTT
CASSLEGDGGTDTQYF
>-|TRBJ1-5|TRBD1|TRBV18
TGTGCCAGCTCACCCTTACCGCTACTGACAGGGGGCAATCAGCCCCAGCATTTT
CASSPLPLLTGGNQPQHF